The present entry profiles one T cell receptor (beta chain) with its context. These data are taken from a study of T cells in Graves' hyperthyroidism and ophthalmopathy. Researchers took RNA transcripts and amplified the TCR beta CDR3 regions from them. In the first-round RT-PCR of the TCR CDR3, the HTBI primer set was used. TCRdb re-analysed the multiplex PCR reads in MiXCR, keeping a single row per CDR3 protein. The top ten hold around 30% of the sample, which has about 270,000 distinct CDR3 sequences, less than 30% seen once. This CDR3 has 15 amino acids. Germline CDR1 and CDR2: MNHEY and SMNVEV (reference sequence). V dropped 4 bases and J dropped 0 bases, with 10 bases sitting between them. The PBMCs were sourced from fresh peripheral blood (about 10 ml).

The receptor was isolated from a man aged 35 to 55 with Graves' hyperthyroidism that later progressed to Graves' ophthalmopathy. The chain combines TRBV27 with TRBJ1-3; the D is unclear. The sample was blood. The CDR3: CASSYSGFSGNTIYF. The CDR3 DNA sequence: TGTGCCAGCAGTTACTCAGGCTTCTCTGGAAACACCATATATTTT.